Each of the 4 T cell receptor beta chains below was sequenced from the same sample in a study of blood T cell repertoires in COVID-19. Sequenced by immunoSEQ multiplex PCR; TCRdb stores in-frame clones only, minus some. The table lists about 130,000 clones, around 84% of them singletons. Source material: PBMCs or T cells enriched from blood (not recorded which). The receptors here all came from a man in his forties or fifties with acute COVID-19.

In its sample, this clone was seen once. This chain's CDR3 is CASSPRPDTTTGELFF. DNA of the CDR3: TGTGCCAGCAGCCCGAGGCCGGATACCACCACCGGGGAGCTGTTTTTT. The chain has TRBV9 and TRBJ2-2; no clear D gene. From germline, CDR1 is SGDLS and CDR2 YYNGEE. Trimming pared 4 bases from V and 4 bases from J, leaving 17 bases between. The CDR3 extends over 16 amino acids.

This rearrangement joins TRBV25-1 to TRBJ1-3; maybe TRBD1 (5 bases). The V end was cut by 5 bases, the J end by 0 bases, with 8 bases between. This CDR3 region has 14 residues. Germline assignment: CDR1 MGHDK and CDR2 SYGVNS. The CDR3 coding sequence is TGTGCCAGCAGTAAGACAGTCTCTGGAAACACCATATATTTT. This gives the protein CASSKTVSGNTIYF.

The rearrangement links TRBV7-2 to TRBJ2-5, with 8 bases aligning to TRBD1. CDR3 length: 13 amino acids. The trim removed 3 bases at V and 5 bases at J, leaving 2 bases unmatched. Germline V lookup: CDR1 SGHTA, CDR2 FQGNSA. The CDR3 DNA sequence: TGTGCCAGCAGCTTGAACAGGGGGGAGACCCAGTACTTC. Its protein is CASSLNRGETQYF.

The V call is TRBV4-2, the J call TRBJ1-5; TRBD1 matches at 7 bases. V was clipped by 4 bases and J by 4 bases; unmatched bases: 7. CDR1 and CDR2 from the germline V gene are LGHNA and YNFKEQ. The CDR3 spans 15 residues. The CDR3 DNA is TGTGCCAGCAGCCTTCACGACAGGGATAATCAGCCCCAGCATTTT. This gives the protein CASSLHDRDNQPQHF.